The 10 T cell receptor beta chains below all came from one sample that was sequenced in a study of OX40 agonist ivuxolimab in advanced cancers. Generated by immunoSEQ multiplex PCR, the TCRdb table keeps only in-frame clones and is missing some. The data hold roughly 60,000 clones, with 90% to 95% observed a single time. This sample comprised CD4+ or CD8+ T cells sorted from blood, obtained in a trial of the OX40 agonist ivuxolimab. These receptors were obtained from an adult with an advanced solid tumor such as melanoma, head and neck, liver or kidney cancer.

The CDR3 DNA sequence: TGTGCCAGCAGCCAGTGGGGAACTGGAAACACCATATATTTT. It specifies CASSQWGTGNTIYF. J is TRBJ1-3 and V is TRBV14; D not certain. Germline CDR1 and CDR2: SGHDN and FVKESK. V lost 3 bases to trimming and J lost 2 bases, with 8 bases between them. This CDR3 contains 14 residues.

This clone was recorded once. V is TRBV25-1 and J is TRBJ1-1, with a tentative D call TRBD1 (6 bases). Germline V gene data show CDR1 as MGHDK and CDR2 as SYGVNS. Trimming left V 5 bases short and J 4 bases short, with 14 bases between. The CDR3 covers 14 residues. The CDR3 loop reads CASSWGLGGTEAFF. The CDR3 DNA is TGTGCCAGCAGTTGGGGGCTTGGGGGCACTGAAGCTTTCTTT.

The rearrangement joins TRBV5-6 to TRBJ2-5, with D perhaps TRBD2 (7 bases). The CDR3 covers 18 residues. V lost 2 bases and J 1 base, leaving 21 bases between the germline ends. Germline loops: CDR1 SGHDT, CDR2 YYEEEE. The CDR3 nucleotides read TGTGCCAGCAGCTTTCAGGGGTGGCGGGAGCTTCCCCAAGAGACCCAGTACTTC. Protein sequence: CASSFQGWRELPQETQYF.

This chain uses TRBV2 with TRBJ2-7; D perhaps matches TRBD1 (6 bases). Germline CDR1 and CDR2: SNHLY and FYNNEI. The CDR3 covers 14 residues. V shed 3 bases and J shed 2 bases, with 11 bases lying between them. CDR3 sequence: CASSDPTGAYEQYF. CDR3 DNA: TGTGCCAGCAGTGACCCGACAGGCGCCTACGAGCAGTACTTC.

The chain has TRBV25-1 and TRBJ1-1; possible D gene TRBD1, 5 bases. V dropped 4 bases and J dropped 3 bases, with 9 bases sitting between them. The CDR3 consists of 13 residues. CDR1 is MGHDK, CDR2 SYGVNS, per germline. The CDR3 region is CASSAPGYTEAFF. CDR3 bases: TGTGCCAGCAGTGCTCCAGGGTACACTGAAGCTTTCTTT.

The rearrangement joins TRBV5-6 to TRBJ2-3; D call uncertain. The ends were cut back, 2 bases at V and 5 bases at J, with 3 bases in the middle. The CDR3 spans 11 residues. The germline V gene encodes CDR1 SGHDT and CDR2 YYEEEE. The CDR3 sequence is CASSFIDTQYF. CDR3 DNA: TGTGCCAGCAGCTTTATAGATACGCAGTATTTT.

This chain links TRBV5-1 with TRBJ1-2; 7 bases align to TRBD1. The CDR3 runs 15 residues. V lost 4 bases and J lost 8; bases outside the gene matches: 14. Germline V CDR1 and CDR2: SGHRS, YFSETQ. CDR3 protein: CASSTGIQGTRGYTF. The CDR3 nucleotides read TGCGCCAGCAGCACGGGCATACAGGGGACGCGAGGCTACACCTTC.

V usage is TRBV7-2 and J usage is TRBJ2-3; 11 nucleotides line up with TRBD2. Trimming cost V 2 bases and J 4 bases; bases outside gene matches: 8. The CDR3 extends over 17 amino acids. CDR1 and CDR2 from the germline V gene are SGHTA and FQGNSA. DNA for the CDR3: TGTGCCAGCAGCTTAACTAGCGGGAGAGTGGTCTCAGATACGCAGTATTTT. Its protein product is CASSLTSGRVVSDTQYF. Combining the CDR3 with reference TRBV7-2 and TRBJ2-3 gives the whole variable domain GAGVSQSPSNKVTEKGKDVELRCDPISGHTALYWYRQSLGQGLEFLIYFQGNSAPDKSGLPSDRFSAERTGGSVSTLTIQRTQQEDSAVYLCASSLTSGRVVSDTQYFGPGTRLTVL.

In DNA, the CDR3 is TGTGCCAGCAGTTCGACTAGCGGAGGGGTCAATGAGCAGTTCTTC. Its translation: CASSSTSGGVNEQFF. The V and J genes are TRBV27 and TRBJ2-1; TRBD2 matches 9 bases. CDR3 length: 15 amino acids. The germline gives CDR1 MNHEY, CDR2 SMNVEV (reference sequence). Germline trimming cut 4 bases from V and 6 bases from J; bases unmatched to any gene: 7.

This clone has a single count. V and J are TRBV4-3 and TRBJ2-7, with 7 nucleotides matching TRBD2. CDR3 size: 15 residues. Germline V lookup: CDR1 LGHNA, CDR2 YSLEER. V shed 0 bases, J shed 0 bases, and the junction held 2 bases outside the gene matches. In DNA, the CDR3 is TGCGCCAGCAGCCAAGATAGGACTAGCTCCTACGAGCAGTACTTC. Its translation is CASSQDRTSSYEQYF.